This T cell receptor (beta chain) was identified in a study of blood T cells in healthy people across ages. Findings and caveats of the study: Both higher diversity and more naive CD4+ cells marked long-lived donors when set against aged donors.

Germline CDR1 is SGHRS and CDR2 is YFSETQ. The V gene lost 0 bases and the J gene lost 2 bases, with 11 bases spanning the gap. This CDR3 is built from 15 residues. This clonotype was seen at least ten times. The antigen remains unidentified. Sample-barcoded 5' priming and a J-beta primer mix drove a second PCR of about 6 to 12 cycles. MiXCR was run by TCRdb on the 5' RACE reads, yielding one entry per CDR3 protein. The sample has hundreds of thousands of distinct CDR3 sequences, approximately 30% seen once; the top ten hold roughly 14%. Material for sequencing was blood. V is TRBV5-1 and J is TRBJ2-5, with D maybe TRBD1 (5 bases). The clonotype was recovered from a woman older than 75 in good health. In DNA, the CDR3 is TGCGCCAGCAGCTTGGCCGGATCAGGGCAAGAGACCCAGTACTTC. Protein product: CASSLAGSGQETQYF. The variable domain in full, completed from reference TRBV5-1 and TRBJ2-5, reads KAGVTQTPRYLIKTRGQQVTLSCSPISGHRSVSWYQQTPGQGLQFLFEYFSETQRNKGNFPGRFSGRQFSNSRSEMNVSTLELGDSALYLCASSLAGSGQETQYFGPGTRLLVL.